These T cell receptor beta chains were read from a single sample in a study of control samples from healthy donors and cancer patients. The protocol was immunoSEQ multiplex PCR, while the TCRdb copy is restricted to in-frame clones and leaves out a portion. Of about 160,000 clones detected, 96% appear once; the ten largest clones hold approximately 0.93%. The sample comprised blood. These receptors were collected from a woman aged 25 to 39 in good health. The CDR3 runs from the conserved cysteine through the conserved F or W. D genes are given only for firm matches. Not every row has a clone size; where given, it reads once, few, many or a size class.

D gene	V gene	clone size	J gene	CDR3 DNA	CDR3 protein
.	TRBV5-1	.	TRBJ2-5	TGCGCCAGCAGAGAAGGGGGGCGCAAGTTAGAGACCCAGTACTTC	CASREGGRKLETQYF
.	TRBV28	.	TRBJ2-1	TGTGCCAGCACCAGTCCCCCAGGGGGGGACTACAATGAGCAGTTCTTC	CASTSPPGGDYNEQFF
.	TRBV9	.	TRBJ2-7	TGTGCCAGCAGCGTAGCTACGGGCTACGAGCAGTACTTC	CASSVATGYEQYF
TRBD1	TRBV30	.	TRBJ1-1	TGTGCCTGGGGGACAGGGATGAACACTGAAGCTTTCTTT	CAWGTGMNTEAFF
.	TRBV28	.	TRBJ1-5	TGTGCCAGCAGTCGACAGGCGGGTTTAAATCAGCCCCAGCATTTT	CASSRQAGLNQPQHF
TRBD1	TRBV6-5	.	TRBJ1-1	TGTGCCAGCGGAACCGACAGGGTAGGTGGAACTGAAGCTTTCTTT	CASGTDRVGGTEAFF
.	TRBV21-1	.	TRBJ1-6	TGTGCCAGCGTAAAGGGCGATAATTCACCCCTCCACTTT	CASVKGDNSPLHF
.	TRBV5-1	.	TRBJ1-6	TGCGCCAGCAGCTTGGGGGTTGACAGGATGAATTCACCCCTCCACTTT	CASSLGVDRMNSPLHF
.	TRBV5-5	.	TRBJ2-7	TGTGCCAGCAGCTTGAGCAGGGCCTACGAGCAGTACTTC	CASSLSRAYEQYF
.	TRBV6-1	.	TRBJ1-2	TGTGCCAGCAGTAGTATGACCGGCGGCGGCTACACCTTC	CASSSMTGGGYTF
.	TRBV28	.	TRBJ2-3	TGTGCCAGCAGTTTAAGTGGCGGACAGACCACAGATACGCAGTATTTT	CASSLSGGQTTDTQYF
TRBD1	TRBV28	.	TRBJ2-1	TGTGCCAGCAGTTCCCGATGGACAGGGGCCTACAATGAGCAGTTCTTC	CASSSRWTGAYNEQFF
.	TRBV19	.	TRBJ1-5	TGTGCCAGTAGTATGGGGATCTGGAGCAATCAGCCCCAGCATTTT	CASSMGIWSNQPQHF
.	TRBV9	once	TRBJ1-3	TGTGCCAGCAGCGTAAATCCGGGAGTGGCTGGAAACACCATATATTTT	CASSVNPGVAGNTIYF
TRBD1	TRBV30	.	TRBJ1-3	TGTGCCTGCCCTATAAGGGACAGGTTCCTACCTGGAAACACCATATATTTT	CACPIRDRFLPGNTIYF
TRBD2	TRBV6-5	.	TRBJ2-3	TGTGCCAGCAGTCCCGGGCGGGGGAGGACAGATACGCAGTATTTT	CASSPGRGRTDTQYF
.	TRBV5-4	.	TRBJ2-7	TGTGCCAGCAGCTGGGGCCCCTACGAGCAGTACTTC	CASSWGPYEQYF
.	TRBV5-5	.	TRBJ2-7	TGTGCCAGCAGCTTGCTGGATACGGGACGTCAAAGTGGAGAGCAGTACTTC	CASSLLDTGRQSGEQYF
TRBD2	TRBV15	.	TRBJ2-2	TGTGCCACCAGCAGATCCCCGGGGGGACTAGCGAACACCGGGGAGCTGTTTTTT	CATSRSPGGLANTGELFF
.	TRBV5-1	once	TRBJ1-1	TGCGCCAGCAGCTTTCGGACGGGGGCGGTGACTGAAGCTTTCTTT	CASSFRTGAVTEAFF
TRBD1	TRBV5-4	.	TRBJ2-3	TGTGCCAGCAGCCAATCGACAGGGACAGATACGCAGTATTTT	CASSQSTGTDTQYF
TRBD1	TRBV3-1/TRBV3-2	.	TRBJ1-2	TGTGCCAGCAGCCCGGTGGGACAGGGTCATGGCTACACCTTC	CASSPVGQGHGYTF
.	TRBV6-5	.	TRBJ2-7	TGTGCCAGCAGTTACGGTTTGACAGAACTCTCCTACGAGCAGTACTTC	CASSYGLTELSYEQYF
.	TRBV9	.	TRBJ2-7	TGTGCCAGCAGCTCACGGGACATGAACTACGAGCAGTACTTC	CASSSRDMNYEQYF
.	TRBV28	.	TRBJ1-3	TGTGCCAGCAGGCCCCCGGGCGCCTCTGGAAACACCATATATTTT	CASRPPGASGNTIYF
.	TRBV4-1	.	TRBJ2-1	TGCGCCAGCAGGCCCGGGCCCTCCAGCTCCTACAATGAGCAGTTCTTC	CASRPGPSSSYNEQFF
TRBD1	TRBV7-8	.	TRBJ1-1	TGTGCCAGCAGCACACGGACAGGGGACACTGAAGCTTTCTTT	CASSTRTGDTEAFF
.	TRBV7-9	.	TRBJ1-2	TGTGCCAGCAGCTTGAGACAGCCAGATGGCTACACCTTC	CASSLRQPDGYTF
.	TRBV2	.	TRBJ2-1	TGTGCCAGCAGTGCCGGGGGATACAATGAGCAGTTCTTC	CASSAGGYNEQFF
TRBD1	TRBV7-3	.	TRBJ1-2	TGTGCCAGCAGCTTAGGGACAGGGGTTGGCTACACCTTC	CASSLGTGVGYTF
.	TRBV28	.	TRBJ1-6	TGTGCCAGCACTTCCCAGGGATCCTATAATTCACCCCTCCACTTT	CASTSQGSYNSPLHF
.	TRBV28	.	TRBJ2-4	TGTGCCAGCGGGACCCCAGCCAAAAACATTCAGTACTTC	CASGTPAKNIQYF
.	TRBV2	.	TRBJ1-2	TGTGCCAGCAGTTACAGGGAGAACTATGGCTACACCTTC	CASSYRENYGYTF
.	TRBV9	.	TRBJ1-2	TGTGCCAGCAGCGGCTGGTGGAACGAGTATGGCTACACCTTC	CASSGWWNEYGYTF
TRBD2	TRBV5-4	.	TRBJ2-7	TGTGCCAGCAGCTTGGGACTAGCGGACTCCTACGAGCAGTACTTC	CASSLGLADSYEQYF
.	TRBV28	.	TRBJ2-7	TGTGCCAGCAGTTTATTCAGGGCGTACGAGCAGTACTTC	CASSLFRAYEQYF
.	TRBV7-9	.	TRBJ2-1	TGTGCCAGCAGTCATAGCGGAGAAGCCTACAATGAGCAGTTCTTC	CASSHSGEAYNEQFF
TRBD1	TRBV4-1	.	TRBJ2-1	TGCGCCAGCAGCCGAGGGCAGGGGGCCTACAATGAGCAGTTCTTC	CASSRGQGAYNEQFF
.	TRBV5-5	once	TRBJ2-7	TGTGCCAGCAGCTTGGAGCTCAGCTACGAGCAGTACTTC	CASSLELSYEQYF
.	TRBV10-3	.	TRBJ2-3	TGTGCCATCAGTGAGACCCGACCTACTGGCGGAGATACGCAGTATTTT	CAISETRPTGGDTQYF
.	TRBV6-5	.	TRBJ1-2	TGTGCCAGCAGTTACTCTTTCAGAACCCTTTCTAGGGGCTACACCTTC	CASSYSFRTLSRGYTF
TRBD2	TRBV28	.	TRBJ2-1	TGTGCCAGCACTTTACTAGCGGGAGGATCATATGAGCAGTTCTTC	CASTLLAGGSYEQFF
TRBD1	TRBV5-4	.	TRBJ2-1	TGTGCCAGCAGCGAAGGACAGGGGCGTAATGAGCAGTTCTTC	CASSEGQGRNEQFF
.	TRBV4-1	.	TRBJ2-1	TGCGCCAGCAGCCAACTTGCGGGACTTAACAATGAGCAGTTCTTC	CASSQLAGLNNEQFF
.	TRBV19	.	TRBJ2-3	TGTGCCAGTAGTCTGCCGGGACCGCTTAGCACAGATACGCAGTATTTT	CASSLPGPLSTDTQYF
.	TRBV19	once	TRBJ2-1	TGTGCCAGTAGTAGCGGGGCACGGTCTGAGCAGTTCTTC	CASSSGARSEQFF
.	TRBV28	few	TRBJ1-3	TGTGCCAGCAGTTCGCCCTACTCTGGAAACACCATATATTTT	CASSSPYSGNTIYF
.	TRBV19	.	TRBJ2-7	TGTGCCAGTAGTGCTCGGGCAGGTGGAGGCTACGAGCAGTACTTC	CASSARAGGGYEQYF
.	TRBV3-1/TRBV3-2	.	TRBJ2-7	TGTGCCAGCAGCCAAGCTGGGCGGAGGGGAAACGAGCAGTACTTC	CASSQAGRRGNEQYF
.	TRBV15	.	TRBJ1-1	TGTGCCACCAGCAGTGTAGAGCGCGGGCCATTCATCGGGAGCATGAACACTGAAGCTTTCTTT	CATSSVERGPFIGSMNTEAFF
TRBD1	TRBV6-5	.	TRBJ2-3	TGTGCCAGCACGCGGGGACAGGGGATGACAGATACGCAGTATTTT	CASTRGQGMTDTQYF
TRBD1	TRBV9	.	TRBJ2-2	TGTGCCAGCAGCGTAGAATTGAGGAGGTGGGGACAGGGGAACACCGGGGAGCTGTTTTTT	CASSVELRRWGQGNTGELFF
.	TRBV9	once	TRBJ2-3	TGTGCCAGCAGCGTAGGAAAACAGTTTAGCACAGATACGCAGTATTTT	CASSVGKQFSTDTQYF